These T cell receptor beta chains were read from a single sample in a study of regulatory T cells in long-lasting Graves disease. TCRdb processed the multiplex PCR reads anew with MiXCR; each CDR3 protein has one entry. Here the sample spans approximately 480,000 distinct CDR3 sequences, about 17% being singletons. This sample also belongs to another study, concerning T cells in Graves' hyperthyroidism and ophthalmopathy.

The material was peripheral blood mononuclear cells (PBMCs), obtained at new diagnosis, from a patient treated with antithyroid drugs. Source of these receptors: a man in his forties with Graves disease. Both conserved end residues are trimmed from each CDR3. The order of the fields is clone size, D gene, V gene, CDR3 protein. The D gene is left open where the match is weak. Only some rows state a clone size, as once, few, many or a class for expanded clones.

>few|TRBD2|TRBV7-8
AGSSASGRVNEQF
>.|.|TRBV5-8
ASSLVGGIVGTGELF
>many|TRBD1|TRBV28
ATSGTGRNEQY
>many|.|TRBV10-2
ASSDAAASTYEQY
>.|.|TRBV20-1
SARGLAHTGELF
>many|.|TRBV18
ASLVGRTDTQY
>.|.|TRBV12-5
ASGLVAFYNEQF
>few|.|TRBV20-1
SARVLSTPGEQY
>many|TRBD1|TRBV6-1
ASSLGTGVSQETQY
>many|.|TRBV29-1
SVAAGIGDEQY
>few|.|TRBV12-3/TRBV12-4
ASRPLGGIGQPQH
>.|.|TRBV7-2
ASSGRHNGGNTGELF
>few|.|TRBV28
ASTTRQTSYEQY
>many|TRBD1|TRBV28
ASSTPGTGSQETQY
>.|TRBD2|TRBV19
ASSIVPGASGLAGQSSYNEQF
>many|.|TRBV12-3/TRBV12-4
ASRIDGSTGELF
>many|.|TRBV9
ASSPRQARTDTQY
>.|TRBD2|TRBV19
ASSISSGLNTGELF
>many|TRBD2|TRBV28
ASRERDRTDTQY
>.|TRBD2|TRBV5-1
ASSLRTSGTPLGNEQF
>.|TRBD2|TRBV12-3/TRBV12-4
ASSRTSGMNTGELF
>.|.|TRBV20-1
SASPSGSGNEQF
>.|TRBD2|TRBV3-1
ASSQERGSGSSEQY
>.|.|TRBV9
ASSEGEEQF
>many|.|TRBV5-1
ASSLASGGSPEQF
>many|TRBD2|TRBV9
ASSVGTPTSGSYEQY
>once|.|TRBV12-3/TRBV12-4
ASSAWGRENIQY
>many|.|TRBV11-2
ASSLIGGTDTQY
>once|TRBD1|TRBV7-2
ASSLAPGTDGYT
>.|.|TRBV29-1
SVLWGTETQY
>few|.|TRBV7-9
VSGGGSKETQY
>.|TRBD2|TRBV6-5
ASSHSPGLAGGPVSDTQY
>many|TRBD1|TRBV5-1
ASSLNPGQINTEAF
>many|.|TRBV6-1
ASRSQLNTEAF
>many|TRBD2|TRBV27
ASSPLAGGPIHEQF
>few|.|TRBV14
ASSQVGGHGTQY
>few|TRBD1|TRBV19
ASSTQGARNQPQH
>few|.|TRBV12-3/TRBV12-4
ASSLGFNTDTQY
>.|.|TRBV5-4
ASTPRSDNEQF
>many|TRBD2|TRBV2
ASSEWGRLAGVYNEQF
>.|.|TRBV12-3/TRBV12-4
ASSLAGGRKNEQF
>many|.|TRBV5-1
ASSTEVGPYNEQF
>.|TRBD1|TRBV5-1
ASSAGQGSQETQY